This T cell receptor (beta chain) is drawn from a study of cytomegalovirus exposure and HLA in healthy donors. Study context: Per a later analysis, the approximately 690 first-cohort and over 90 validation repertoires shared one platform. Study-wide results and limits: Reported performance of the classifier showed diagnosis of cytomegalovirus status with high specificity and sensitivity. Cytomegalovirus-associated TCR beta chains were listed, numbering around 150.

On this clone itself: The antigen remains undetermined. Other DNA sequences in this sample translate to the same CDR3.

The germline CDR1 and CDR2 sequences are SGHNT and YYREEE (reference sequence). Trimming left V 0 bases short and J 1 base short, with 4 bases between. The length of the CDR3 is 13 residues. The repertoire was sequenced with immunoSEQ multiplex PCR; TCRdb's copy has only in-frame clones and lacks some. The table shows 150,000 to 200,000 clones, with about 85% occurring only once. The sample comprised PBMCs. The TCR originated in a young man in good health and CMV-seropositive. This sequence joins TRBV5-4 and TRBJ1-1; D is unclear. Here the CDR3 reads CASSLEQNTEAFF. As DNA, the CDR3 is TGTGCCAGCAGCTTGGAACAGAACACTGAAGCTTTCTTT.